Presented here are 27 T cell receptor beta chains from one specimen sequenced in a study of blood T cell repertoires in COVID-19. Measured with immunoSEQ multiplex PCR; TCRdb has only the in-frame clones, and not every one. Among 200,000 to 250,000 clones listed, 70% to 90% were seen once. Sequencing was performed on PBMCs or T cells enriched from blood (not recorded which). The receptors come from a woman aged 40 to 49 with acute COVID-19.

This clone was seen a handful of times. The V and J genes are TRBV5-1 and TRBJ2-5, with 7 nucleotides matching TRBD2. Germline loops: CDR1 SGHRS, CDR2 YFSETQ. The CDR3 is 13 residues long. Germline trimming cut 3 bases from V and 4 bases from J; bases unmatched to any gene: 3. The CDR3 protein is CASSYGGGETQYF. DNA for the CDR3: TGCGCCAGCAGCTACGGCGGGGGAGAGACCCAGTACTTC.

This clone was detected once. The rearrangement joins TRBV28 to TRBJ1-5, with D hard to call. Trimming left V 5 bases short and J 5 bases short, with 4 bases between. CDR3 size: 11 residues. Germline V gives CDR1 MDHEN, CDR2 SYDVKM. The CDR3 here is CASSLHQPQHF. The CDR3 coding sequence is TGTGCCAGCAGTCTCCATCAGCCCCAGCATTTT.

This chain joins TRBV29-1 and TRBJ2-1; the D gene is possibly TRBD2 (6 bases). CDR1 and CDR2 from the germline V gene are SQVTM and ANQGSEA. Trimming shortened V by 3 bases and J by 9 bases, and 15 bases separated the two germline ends. The CDR3 runs 13 residues. Written as DNA, the CDR3 is TGCAGCGTTGATTTCGGGAGTAGAGGTGAGCAGTTCTTC. This translates into CSVDFGSRGEQFF.

The count of this clone is one. The chain is built from TRBV19 and TRBJ2-6, with 9 positions matching TRBD1. CDR1 and CDR2 from the germline V gene are LNHDA and SQIVND (reference sequence). The CDR3 runs 17 residues. The V gene end was trimmed by 5 bases and the J gene end by 3 bases; junction bases not matched to a gene: 8. The CDR3 DNA reads as TGTGCCAGTAGTCCCCGGGACAGGGTTGGTGGGGCCAACGTCCTGACTTTC. Protein sequence: CASSPRDRVGGANVLTF.

The CDR3 loop is CASSQEVGLAGLGGEQYF. CDR3 nucleotide sequence: TGTGCCAGCAGCCAAGAAGTCGGACTAGCGGGACTGGGAGGCGAGCAGTACTTC. The rearrangement links TRBV14 to TRBJ2-7; 12 positions match TRBD2. The ends lost 0 bases at V and 6 bases at J; junction bases unmatched: 12. The CDR3 is made up of 18 amino acids. Germline-derived CDR1 and CDR2 are SGHDN and FVKESK. The complete variable domain, with remaining parts taken from reference TRBV14 and TRBJ2-7, reads EAGVTQFPSHSVIEKGQTVTLRCDPISGHDNLYWYRRVMGKEIKFLLHFVKESKQDESGMPNNRFLAERTGGTYSTLKVQPAELEDSGVYFCASSQEVGLAGLGGEQYFGPGTRLTVT.

This chain connects TRBV7-2 to TRBJ1-5, with D maybe TRBD1 (6 bases). CDR1 and CDR2 from the germline V gene are SGHTA and FQGNSA. Trimming took off 1 base at V and 5 bases at J, with 12 bases between the two ends. This CDR3 contains 15 residues. CDR3 sequence: CASSLGGTTDQPQHF. The DNA for the CDR3 is TGTGCCAGCAGCTTAGGAGGGACAACCGATCAGCCCCAGCATTTT. The complete variable domain, with remaining parts taken from reference TRBV7-2 and TRBJ1-5, reads GAGVSQSPSNKVTEKGKDVELRCDPISGHTALYWYRQSLGQGLEFLIYFQGNSAPDKSGLPSDRFSAERTGGSVSTLTIQRTQQEDSAVYLCASSLGGTTDQPQHFGDGTRLSIL.

Worth noting for this clone: Within the sample, other DNA sequences also encode this same CDR3. The J gene is TRBJ1-3, the V gene TRBV28, with a weak D call TRBD1 (5 bases). The germline gives CDR1 MDHEN, CDR2 SYDVKM. The CDR3 sequence is 15 residues long. V was trimmed by 3 bases and J by 0 bases, leaving 9 bases between them. The CDR3 sequence: CASSLGGSSGNTIYF. The CDR3 nucleotides read TGTGCCAGCAGTTTGGGGGGGTCCTCTGGAAACACCATATATTTT.

The V and J genes are TRBV5-4 and TRBJ1-2; TRBD1 matches at 7 bases. Germline loops: CDR1 SGHNT, CDR2 YYREEE (reference sequence). Trimming took 1 base from V and 8 from J; bases not matched to a gene: 8. This CDR3 has 14 residues. In DNA, the CDR3 is TGTGCCAGCAGCTTGCGCGCAGGGGGACACGGCTACACCTTC. Translation: CASSLRAGGHGYTF.

The chain links TRBV5-1 to TRBJ2-2, with D perhaps matching TRBD1 (6 bases). In germline, CDR1 is SGHRS, CDR2 YFSETQ. V was shortened by 2 bases and J by 6 bases, with 11 bases between the two germline ends. The CDR3 runs to 14 residues. CDR3 in amino acids: CASSFGQPSGELFF. In DNA form, the CDR3 reads TGCGCCAGCAGCTTCGGACAGCCGTCCGGGGAGCTGTTTTTT.

The chain couples TRBV15 to TRBJ1-2, with D unclear. The V gene lost 0 bases and the J gene lost 13 bases, with 15 bases spanning the gap. Germline-derived CDR1 and CDR2 are LNHNV and YYDKDF (reference sequence). The CDR3 length is 13 residues. The CDR3 sequence is CATSRDKGAPVTF. The CDR3 DNA is TGTGCCACCAGCAGAGATAAGGGAGCCCCAGTCACCTTC.

V is TRBV5-1 and J is TRBJ2-5, with 8 bases aligning to TRBD1. The CDR3 is made up of 17 amino acids. V shed 0 bases and J 3 bases; nucleotides not matched to a gene: 10. CDR1 SGHRS and CDR2 YFSETQ come from the germline V gene. CDR3: CASSLVSGGLMEETQYF. CDR3 in DNA: TGCGCCAGCAGCTTGGTGTCAGGGGGCCTTATGGAAGAGACCCAGTACTTC. Based on the CDR3 plus reference TRBV5-1 and TRBJ2-5, the full variable domain is KAGVTQTPRYLIKTRGQQVTLSCSPISGHRSVSWYQQTPGQGLQFLFEYFSETQRNKGNFPGRFSGRQFSNSRSEMNVSTLELGDSALYLCASSLVSGGLMEETQYFGPGTRLLVL.

The genes are TRBV12-5 and TRBJ1-1, with 8 bases fitting TRBD1. The V segment lost 5 bases and the J segment 5 bases; nucleotides outside the gene matches: 10. The CDR3 loop spans 15 amino acids. CDR1 and CDR2 (germline): LGHNT, FRNRAP. DNA of the CDR3: TGTGCTAGTGGTGTCCCCAGGGGGCGCGGGACTGAAGCTTTCTTT. It codes for CASGVPRGRGTEAFF.

The gene calls are TRBV11-2 and TRBJ2-1; 8 nucleotides align to TRBD2. V lost 4 bases and J lost 8; bases outside the gene matches: 7. The V gene's germline CDR1 is SGHAT and CDR2 FQNNGV. The CDR3 totals 14 residues. CDR3 bases: TGTGCCAGCAGCTCGGGACTAGTAAACGATGAGCAGTTCTTC. This codes for CASSSGLVNDEQFF.

The chain joins TRBV6-5 to TRBJ2-3, with 9 bases fitting TRBD2. The junction had 2 bases not matched to a gene; V was cut back by 0 bases and J by 4 bases. The CDR3 spans 15 residues. In germline, CDR1 is MNHEY, CDR2 SVGAGI. The CDR3 sequence: CASSYSGTSSDTQYF. CDR3 nucleotide sequence: TGTGCCAGCAGTTACTCCGGGACTAGCTCAGATACGCAGTATTTT.

The chain couples TRBV9 to TRBJ1-1, with D unclear. Germline V lookup: CDR1 SGDLS, CDR2 YYNGEE. This CDR3 spans 14 amino acids. Trimming shortened V by 0 bases and J by 2 bases, and 8 bases separated the two germline ends. CDR3 region: CASSVAQENTEAFF. CDR3 in DNA: TGTGCCAGCAGCGTAGCTCAGGAAAACACTGAAGCTTTCTTT.

The chain links TRBV28 to TRBJ2-7; maybe TRBD2 (6 bases). The germline gives CDR1 MDHEN, CDR2 SYDVKM. CDR3 length: 13 amino acids. V was shortened by 8 bases and J by 0 bases, with 11 bases between the two germline ends. CDR3 nucleotides: TGTGCCAGCGTCCCGGGGGACTCCTACGAGCAGTACTTC. Translating gives CASVPGDSYEQYF.

The genes are TRBV24-1 and TRBJ2-3; D is perhaps TRBD2 (5 bases). Trimming removed 4 bases from V and 6 bases from J, with 16 bases in between. This CDR3 region has 15 residues. Looked up from germline, CDR1 is KGHDR and CDR2 is SFDVKD. CDR3 in amino acids: CATSDPGLNPDTQYF. DNA of the CDR3: TGTGCCACCAGTGACCCAGGACTTAACCCGGATACGCAGTATTTT.

This clone has a single count. J is TRBJ1-2 and V is TRBV5-1; D remains unclear. V was pared by 0 bases and J by 2 bases, with 8 bases between. There are 14 residues in the CDR3. The V gene's germline CDR1 is SGHRS and CDR2 YFSETQ. The CDR3 sequence is CASSLATENYGYTF. For the CDR3, the DNA is TGCGCCAGCAGCTTGGCCACGGAGAACTATGGCTACACCTTC.

This chain uses TRBV28 with TRBJ1-1, with 9 bases identical to TRBD1. V dropped 5 bases and J dropped 4; count of bases not matched to a gene: 5. CDR1 is MDHEN, CDR2 SYDVKM, per germline. The CDR3 covers 14 residues. The CDR3 DNA sequence: TGTGCCAGCAGTGAACAGGGGGCGGGCACTGAAGCTTTCTTT. This codes for CASSEQGAGTEAFF.

The gene calls are TRBV6-6 and TRBJ2-3, with 7 positions matching TRBD2. V lost 7 bases to trimming and J lost 8 bases; unmatched junction nucleotides: 9. CDR3 length: 13 amino acids. Per the germline V gene, CDR1 is MNHNY and CDR2 is SVGAGI (reference sequence). The CDR3: CASTQGGSGTQYF. The DNA for the CDR3 is TGTGCCAGCACCCAGGGCGGGAGTGGTACGCAGTATTTT.

The J gene is TRBJ1-5, the V gene TRBV9; 7 nucleotides align to TRBD1. Germline V gives CDR1 SGDLS, CDR2 YYNGEE. CDR3 length equals 14 residues. With 0 bases clipped from V and 7 bases from J, the junction kept 4 bases outside the gene matches. CDR3 in DNA: TGTGCCAGCAGCGTAGACACAGGGGACCAGCCCCAGCATTTT. Protein product: CASSVDTGDQPQHF.

J is TRBJ2-7 and V is TRBV19, with a tentative D call TRBD1 (5 bases). Trimming removed 2 bases from V and 2 bases from J, with 10 bases in between. CDR1 is LNHDA and CDR2 is SQIVND in the germline V gene (reference sequence). This CDR3 has 14 amino acids. CDR3 in amino acids: CASSISQGAYEQYF. As DNA, the CDR3 is TGTGCCAGTAGTATATCGCAGGGCGCCTACGAGCAGTACTTC.

The chain uses TRBV19 and TRBJ2-1, with TRBD2 identical over 8 bases. Germline V gene data show CDR1 as LNHDA and CDR2 as SQIVND (reference sequence). With V trimmed by 3 bases and J by 0 bases, 13 bases remained unmatched. The CDR3 is 19 amino acids. CDR3 loop: CASSMVSGRGGSSYNEQFF. The CDR3 DNA follows: TGTGCCAGTAGTATGGTGAGCGGTCGGGGGGGAAGCTCCTACAATGAGCAGTTCTTC.

The chain uses TRBV6-5 and TRBJ1-5, with a possible D match to TRBD1 (6 bases). Gene TRBJ2-3 matches the end of the DNA better, so the J call may be wrong. The germline V gene has CDR1 MNHEY and CDR2 SVGAGI. CDR3 length: 15 residues. The CDR3 loop reads CARNLDSYSNQPQYF. In DNA, the CDR3 is TGTGCCAGGAACCTGGACAGTTATAGCAATCAGCCCCAGTATTTT.

The chain links TRBV18 to TRBJ2-1, with 11 positions matching TRBD1. The ends lost 3 bases at V and 7 bases at J; junction bases unmatched: 8. The V gene's germline CDR1 is KGHSH and CDR2 LQKENI. The CDR3 loop spans 16 amino acids. CDR3 in amino acids: CASSPWDRGVPNEQFF. The CDR3 DNA reads TGTGCCAGCTCACCTTGGGACAGGGGGGTTCCGAATGAGCAGTTCTTC. The whole variable domain, filled in from reference TRBV18 and TRBJ2-1, reads NAGVMQNPRHLVRRRGQEARLRCSPMKGHSHVYWYRQLPEEGLKFMVYLQKENIIDESGMPKERFSAEFPKEGPSILRIQQVVRGDSAAYFCASSPWDRGVPNEQFFGPGTRLTVL.

The genes are TRBV2 and TRBJ1-5; a possible D gene is TRBD1 (6 bases). The germline gives CDR1 SNHLY, CDR2 FYNNEI. The CDR3 is made up of 15 amino acids. V was clipped by 6 bases and J by 0 bases, with 12 bases between them. The CDR3 DNA sequence: TGTGCCAGCAGCCGAAGACAGGATAGCAATCAGCCCCAGCATTTT. Translated: CASSRRQDSNQPQHF.

This clone was picked up one time. V is TRBV27 and J is TRBJ2-7, with 7 nucleotides matching TRBD1. Trimming cost V 7 bases and J 7 bases; bases outside gene matches: 16. The CDR3 extends over 15 amino acids. CDR1 is MNHEY and CDR2 is SMNVEV in the germline V gene (reference sequence). As DNA, the CDR3 is TGTGCCAGCAACCCGGGACAGTTCCCCTTTGGGGAGCAGTACTTC. It is translated as CASNPGQFPFGEQYF.